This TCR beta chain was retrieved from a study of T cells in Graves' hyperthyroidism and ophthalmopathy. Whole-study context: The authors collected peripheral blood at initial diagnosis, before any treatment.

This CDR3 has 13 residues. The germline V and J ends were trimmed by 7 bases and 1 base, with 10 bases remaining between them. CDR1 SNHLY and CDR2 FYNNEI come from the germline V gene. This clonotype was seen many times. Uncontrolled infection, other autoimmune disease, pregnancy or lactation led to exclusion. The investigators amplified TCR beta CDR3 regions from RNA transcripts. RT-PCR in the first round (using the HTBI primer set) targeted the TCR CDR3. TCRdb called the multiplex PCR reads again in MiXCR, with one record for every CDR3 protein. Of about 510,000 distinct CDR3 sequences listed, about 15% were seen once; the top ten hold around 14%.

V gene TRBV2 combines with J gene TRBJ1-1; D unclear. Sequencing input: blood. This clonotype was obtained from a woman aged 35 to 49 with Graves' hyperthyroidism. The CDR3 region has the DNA TGTGCCAGCACCAGAGACAAGAACACTGAAGCTTTCTTT. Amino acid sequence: CASTRDKNTEAFF.